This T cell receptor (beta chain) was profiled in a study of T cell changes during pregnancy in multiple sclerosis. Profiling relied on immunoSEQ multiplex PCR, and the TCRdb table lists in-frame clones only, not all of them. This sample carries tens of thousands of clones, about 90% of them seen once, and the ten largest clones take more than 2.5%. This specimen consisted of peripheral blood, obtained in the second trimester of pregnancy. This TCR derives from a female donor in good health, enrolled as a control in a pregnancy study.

DNA for the CDR3: TGTGCCAGCAAACAGGGGGGGAGAGAGACCCAGTACTTC. Translation: CASKQGGRETQYF. The rearrangement links TRBV19 to TRBJ2-5; tentatively, D is TRBD1 (8 bases). The CDR3 totals 13 residues. Germline loops: CDR1 LNHDA, CDR2 SQIVND (reference sequence). The germline V and J ends were trimmed by 9 bases and 4 bases, with 15 bases remaining between them. The full variable domain, its missing parts supplied by reference TRBV19 and TRBJ2-5, is DGGITQSPKYLFRKEGQNVTLSCEQNLNHDAMYWYRQDPGQGLRLIYYSQIVNDFQKGDIAEGYSVSREKKESFPLTVTSAQKNPTAFYLCASKQGGRETQYFGPGTRLLVL.